The entry below describes one T cell receptor beta chain. These data come from a study of T cells expressing NK-cell markers. Turning to the study itself: Sequencing of TCR beta repertoires drew on sorted CD3+CD56+NKG2C+, CD3+CD56+NKG2C- and CD3+CD56-NKG2C+ T cells. In the group of eight sequenced donors, seven were HCMV-seropositive and one was seronegative.

With the 5' RACE reads reprocessed, TCRdb shows one record per CDR3 protein and no DNA. The table lists some 190,000 distinct CDR3 sequences. Germline V gene lookup returns CDR1 SNHLY and CDR2 FYNNEI. This CDR3 is built from 15 residues. The chain couples TRBV2 to TRBJ2-3. Sequencing input: blood T cells: a sorted CD56 or NKG2C T cell subset, CD4+ or CD8+ T cells, or bulk PBMC T cells (not recorded which). This clonotype was obtained from a man aged 18-70 years in good health. This CDR3 reads CASSDRPLSTDTQYF.